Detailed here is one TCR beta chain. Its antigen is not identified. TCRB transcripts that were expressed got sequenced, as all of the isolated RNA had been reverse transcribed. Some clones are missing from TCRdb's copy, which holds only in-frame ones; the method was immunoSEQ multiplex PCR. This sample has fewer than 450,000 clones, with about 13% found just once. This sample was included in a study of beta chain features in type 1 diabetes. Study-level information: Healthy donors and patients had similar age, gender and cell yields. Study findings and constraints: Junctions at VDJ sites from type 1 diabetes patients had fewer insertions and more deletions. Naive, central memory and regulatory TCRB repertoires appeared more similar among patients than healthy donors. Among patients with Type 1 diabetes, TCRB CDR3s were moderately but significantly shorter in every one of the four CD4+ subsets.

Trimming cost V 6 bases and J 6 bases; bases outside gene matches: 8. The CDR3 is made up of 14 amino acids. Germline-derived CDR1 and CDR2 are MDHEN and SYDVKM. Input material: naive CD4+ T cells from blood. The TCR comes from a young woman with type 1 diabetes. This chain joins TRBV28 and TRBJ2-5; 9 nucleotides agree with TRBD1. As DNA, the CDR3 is TGTGCCAGCAGCGCCGGGACAGGGATGAAGACCCAGTACTTC. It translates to CASSAGTGMKTQYF.